The 32 T cell receptor beta chains below come from one sample, sequenced in a study of blood T cell repertoires in COVID-19. Produced via immunoSEQ multiplex PCR; TCRdb's table is partial and in-frame only. The table lists about 270,000 clones, roughly nine tenths of them singletons. Material for sequencing was PBMCs or T cells enriched from blood (not recorded which). The receptors originated from a woman in her 50s who had recovered from COVID-19.

A note on this clone: Distinct nucleotide sequences in the sample also encode this CDR3. The chain is built from TRBV5-1 and TRBJ2-3; 8 bases match TRBD1. CDR1 and CDR2 from the germline V gene are SGHRS and YFSETQ. Trimming at V came to 0 bases and at J to 3 bases, leaving 0 bases not matched to a gene. The CDR3 spans 14 residues. In DNA form, the CDR3 reads TGCGCCAGCAGCTTGGGGACAGGGACAGATACGCAGTATTTT. Translation gives CASSLGTGTDTQYF.

The chain links TRBV7-9 to TRBJ2-3; D is possibly TRBD2 (5 bases). The CDR3 has 14 residues. The germline V and J ends were trimmed by 0 bases and 5 bases, with 9 bases remaining between them. Germline-derived CDR1 and CDR2 are SEHNR and FQNEAQ (reference sequence). CDR3 sequence (DNA): TGTGCCAGCAGCTTAGCGGGAGTGGGAGATACGCAGTATTTT. Translated, it gives CASSLAGVGDTQYF.

V and J are TRBV7-2 and TRBJ2-1; D is undetermined. The CDR3 extends over 12 amino acids. Trimming took 2 bases from V and 6 from J, leaving 5 bases between them. CDR1 is SGHTA, CDR2 FQGNSA, per germline. The CDR3 sequence is CASSLSFNEQFF. Here the CDR3 DNA reads TGTGCCAGCAGCTTATCTTTCAATGAGCAGTTCTTC.

The chain links TRBV6-9 to TRBJ1-5, with 8 bases that match TRBD1. V lost 3 bases to trimming and J lost 6 bases; unmatched junction nucleotides: 10. The germline V gene encodes CDR1 MNHGY and CDR2 SVAAGI. The CDR3 contains 16 residues. The DNA of the CDR3 is TGTGCCAGCAGTTACGCCCACAGGGGGTTATGTCAGCCCCAGCATTTT. Protein: CASSYAHRGLCQPQHF.

The chain links TRBV27 to TRBJ1-2, with 9 bases that match TRBD1. CDR3 length equals 17 residues. CDR1 and CDR2 (germline): MNHEY, SMNVEV (reference sequence). V lost 6 bases to trimming and J lost 7 bases; unmatched junction nucleotides: 18. DNA for the CDR3: TGTGCCAGCAGCTCCCCTCCTCCGGGACAGGGTATGGGTGGCTACACCTTC. Residues: CASSSPPPGQGMGGYTF.

The chain joins TRBV28 to TRBJ1-2; the D is unclear. Trimming shortened V by 2 bases and J by 7 bases, and 8 bases separated the two germline ends. CDR1 MDHEN and CDR2 SYDVKM come from the germline V gene. The CDR3 contains 12 residues. This chain's CDR3 is CASSLQTSGYTF. In DNA, the CDR3 is TGTGCCAGCAGTTTACAGACTAGTGGCTACACCTTC.

The chain employs TRBV7-2 and TRBJ2-1; TRBD2 aligns across 12 bases. The CDR3 consists of 19 residues. The V segment lost 3 bases and the J segment 7 bases; nucleotides outside the gene matches: 16. Germline V gene sequence: CDR1 SGHTA, CDR2 FQGNSA. The CDR3 DNA sequence: TGTGCCAGCAGCTTCCGCAACACACCTAGCGGGAGGGCCTTAAATGAGCAGTTCTTC. Its translation is CASSFRNTPSGRALNEQFF.

This clone came up once. The V gene is TRBV5-8, the J gene TRBJ2-1; tentative D call: TRBD2 (6 bases). V was clipped by 1 base and J by 8 bases, with 7 bases between them. CDR3 size: 12 residues. Germline V lookup: CDR1 SGHTS, CDR2 YDEGEE. The CDR3 region has the DNA TGTGCCAGCAGCTTGTGGGGGGATGAGCAGTTCTTC. Its translation: CASSLWGDEQFF.

The chain is built from TRBV4-1 and TRBJ2-5, with 8 positions matching TRBD1. The CDR3 totals 16 residues. Germline CDR1 is MGHRA and CDR2 is YSYEKL. The J segment lost 5 bases and the V segment lost 1 base, leaving 9 bases of the junction unmatched. Here the CDR3 reads CASSQGTGHFRETQYF. The CDR3 bases are TGCGCCAGCAGCCAAGGGACAGGGCATTTCCGCGAGACCCAGTACTTC.

V usage is TRBV7-2 and J usage is TRBJ1-4; tentative D call: TRBD1 (5 bases). Germline assignment: CDR1 SGHTA and CDR2 FQGNSA. Trimming shortened V by 5 bases and J by 0 bases, and 16 bases separated the two germline ends. The CDR3 runs 17 residues. CDR3 residues: CASSHATVLTTNEKLFF. CDR3 nucleotide sequence: TGTGCCAGCAGCCATGCGACAGTCCTTACAACTAATGAAAAACTGTTTTTT. The full variable domain, its missing parts supplied by reference TRBV7-2 and TRBJ1-4, is GAGVSQSPSNKVTEKGKDVELRCDPISGHTALYWYRQSLGQGLEFLIYFQGNSAPDKSGLPSDRFSAERTGGSVSTLTIQRTQQEDSAVYLCASSHATVLTTNEKLFFGSGTQLSVL.

The chain couples TRBV30 to TRBJ1-6; D is possibly TRBD1 (5 bases). The CDR3 has 15 amino acids. Germline V gene sequence: CDR1 GTSNPN, CDR2 SVGIG (reference sequence). Trimming left V 0 bases short and J 9 bases short, with 15 bases between. Here the CDR3 reads CAWSVPDRRGSPLHF. The CDR3, as DNA: TGTGCCTGGAGTGTACCCGACCGGAGGGGTTCACCCCTCCACTTT.

V is TRBV7-9 and J is TRBJ2-5; D possibly corresponds to TRBD2 (6 bases). CDR1 is SEHNR and CDR2 is FQNEAQ in the germline V gene (reference sequence). The CDR3 has 14 residues. The germline V and J ends were trimmed by 4 bases and 5 bases, with 14 bases remaining between them. CDR3 residues: CASSWDSPLETQYF. CDR3 nucleotide sequence: TGTGCCAGCAGCTGGGACTCGCCGCTGGAGACCCAGTACTTC.

This chain links TRBV7-2 with TRBJ2-6; TRBD2 matches at 9 bases. The germline gives CDR1 SGHTA, CDR2 FQGNSA. Trimming cost V 4 bases and J 2 bases; bases outside gene matches: 12. The CDR3 covers 19 residues. The CDR3 nucleotides are TGTGCCAGCAGCTGGCAGGGTCGCGGGGGGGCACCTGGGGCCAACGTCCTGACTTTC. Protein sequence: CASSWQGRGGAPGANVLTF.

The chain carries TRBV7-9 and TRBJ2-1; D gene ambiguous. The germline V gene encodes CDR1 SEHNR and CDR2 FQNEAQ (reference sequence). The CDR3 is 14 amino acids. The V end was cut by 1 base, the J end by 10 bases, with 14 bases between. This CDR3 reads CASSLVSRANEQFF. In DNA form, the CDR3 reads TGTGCCAGCAGCTTAGTGTCGAGAGCAAACGAGCAGTTCTTC. The complete variable domain, with remaining parts taken from reference TRBV7-9 and TRBJ2-1, reads DTGVSQNPRHKITKRGQNVTFRCDPISEHNRLYWYRQTLGQGPEFLTYFQNEAQLEKSRLLSDRFSAERPKGSFSTLEIQRTEQGDSAMYLCASSLVSRANEQFFGPGTRLTVL.

The table lists this clone with a count of one. The J gene is TRBJ1-3, the V gene TRBV5-1, with D hard to call. Trimming took off 0 bases at V and 0 bases at J, with 7 bases between the two ends. The CDR3 extends over 15 amino acids. Germline V gene lookup returns CDR1 SGHRS and CDR2 YFSETQ. Here the CDR3 reads CASSLGRSSGNTIYF. CDR3 nucleotide sequence: TGCGCCAGCAGCTTGGGCCGGAGCTCTGGAAACACCATATATTTT.

This chain connects TRBV7-3 to TRBJ2-2; D ambiguous. The CDR3 spans 14 residues. CDR1 SGHTA and CDR2 FQGTGA come from the germline V gene. V was shortened by 5 bases and J by 3 bases, with 10 bases between the two germline ends. The CDR3 region is CASSITRDTGELFF. The CDR3 DNA reads TGTGCCAGCAGCATCACCCGGGACACCGGGGAGCTGTTTTTT.

This chain links TRBV5-6 with TRBJ1-5; TRBD1 aligns across 7 bases. Germline loops: CDR1 SGHDT, CDR2 YYEEEE. The CDR3 consists of 14 residues. Trimming took 4 bases from V and 7 from J; bases not matched to a gene: 8. The CDR3 bases are TGTGCCAGCAGCCGGAGGGGGCAGGGGCAGCCCCAGCATTTT. Translating gives CASSRRGQGQPQHF.

The chain links TRBV21-1 to TRBJ2-5; whether TRBD2, the table's D call, matches the DNA was not checked. TRBV21-1 is a documented pseudogene. The CDR3 spans 15 residues. The CDR3: CASSKGPGIEETQYF. CDR3 DNA sequence: TGTGCCAGCAGCAAAGGGCCCGGGATCGAGGAGACCCAGTACTTC.

The chain has TRBV6-1 and TRBJ2-3, with TRBD1 as a possible D gene (6 bases). The CDR3 has 16 residues. Looked up from germline, CDR1 is MNHNS and CDR2 is SASEGT. The ends were cut back, 4 bases at V and 0 bases at J, with 14 bases in the middle. Here the CDR3 reads CASSGTTGSSTDTQYF. DNA of the CDR3: TGTGCCAGCAGTGGAACTACAGGGTCAAGCACAGATACGCAGTATTTT.

CDR3 DNA sequence: TGCAGCGTCCTGACAGACCATAGCAATCAGCCCCAGCATTTT. It is translated as CSVLTDHSNQPQHF. The rearrangement uses TRBV29-1 and TRBJ1-5, with D possibly being TRBD1 (5 bases). The germline V and J ends were trimmed by 6 bases and 0 bases, with 12 bases remaining between them. The CDR3 is made up of 14 amino acids. Germline CDR1 reads SQVTM; CDR2 reads ANQGSEA.

The chain recombines TRBV4-1 with TRBJ2-6, with 7 bases matching TRBD1. Germline trimming cut 1 base from V and 3 bases from J; bases unmatched to any gene: 0. The CDR3 length is 15 residues. Germline V gene data show CDR1 as MGHRA and CDR2 as YSYEKL. The CDR3 sequence: CASSQGQGGANVLTF. The CDR3 DNA is TGCGCCAGCAGCCAAGGACAGGGTGGGGCCAACGTCCTGACTTTC.

The chain combines TRBV19 with TRBJ2-1; tentative D call: TRBD2 (6 bases). Germline V gives CDR1 LNHDA, CDR2 SQIVND (reference sequence). Trimming removed 0 bases from V and 7 bases from J, with 10 bases in between. The CDR3 is 14 residues long. CDR3 DNA sequence: TGTGCCAGTAGTATAGAGGCTAGCGAAAATGAGCAGTTCTTC. This codes for CASSIEASENEQFF.

V gene TRBV6-5 combines with J gene TRBJ2-3, with D unclear. Germline CDR1 and CDR2: MNHEY and SVGAGI. This CDR3 region has 15 residues. V was pared by 0 bases and J by 1 base, with 8 bases between. This CDR3 reads CASSYSSRGTDTQYF. The CDR3 nucleotides are TGTGCCAGCAGTTACTCGAGTCGGGGCACAGATACGCAGTATTTT.

This clone was detected only once. V usage is TRBV4-2 and J usage is TRBJ2-1; 7 bases agree with TRBD1. CDR3 length equals 17 residues. Germline-derived CDR1 and CDR2 are LGHNA and YNFKEQ. V gave up 4 bases and J gave up 0 bases; unmatched junction bases: 9. CDR3 protein: CASSRGGQASSYNEQFF. CDR3 sequence (DNA): TGTGCCAGCAGCCGAGGAGGACAGGCAAGCTCCTACAATGAGCAGTTCTTC.

The gene calls are TRBV7-3 and TRBJ1-5; 9 nucleotides align to TRBD1. The CDR3 is 16 amino acids. CDR1 is SGHTA, CDR2 FQGTGA, per germline. Trimming removed 5 bases from V and 0 bases from J; junction bases left unmatched: 5. This CDR3 is CASSMGQGVSNQPQHF. The CDR3 DNA sequence: TGTGCCAGCAGCATGGGACAGGGCGTTAGCAATCAGCCCCAGCATTTT.

CDR3 protein: CASSGTGGLQPQHF. CDR3 DNA sequence: TGTGCCAGCAGCGGGACAGGGGGGTTACAGCCCCAGCATTTT. This sequence joins TRBV2 and TRBJ1-5; 11 bases align to TRBD1. Germline CDR1 reads SNHLY; CDR2 reads FYNNEI. CDR3 length: 14 residues. Trimming cost V 6 bases and J 7 bases; bases outside gene matches: 5.

CDR3 in DNA: TGTGCCAGCAGTTTCATGTCCGGGAAGGGCACCGGGGAGCTGTTTTTT. Residues: CASSFMSGKGTGELFF. The V gene is TRBV28, the J gene TRBJ2-2; a weak D match, TRBD2 (5 bases). Trimming removed 3 bases from V and 4 bases from J, with 15 bases in between. Germline CDR1 reads MDHEN; CDR2 reads SYDVKM. This CDR3 region has 16 residues.

CDR3 sequence reads: CASSRLAEALHEKQFF. The CDR3 region has the DNA TGCGCCAGCAGTCGACTAGCGGAAGCCCTACACGAGAAGCAGTTCTTC. This sequence joins TRBV5-1 and TRBJ2-1; TRBD2 matches 9 bases. From germline, CDR1 is SGHRS and CDR2 YFSETQ. V gave up 5 bases and J gave up 11 bases; unmatched junction bases: 17. The CDR3 is made up of 16 amino acids.

The gene calls are TRBV9 and TRBJ2-3; D is unclear. CDR3 size: 12 residues. With 0 bases removed from V and 6 bases from J, the gap between germline ends came to 5 bases. Germline assignment: CDR1 SGDLS and CDR2 YYNGEE. The chain's CDR3 is CASSVELDTQYF. Here the CDR3 DNA reads TGTGCCAGCAGCGTAGAACTTGATACGCAGTATTTT.

The V call is TRBV19, the J call TRBJ2-3; D might be TRBD2 (6 bases). Trimming shortened V by 4 bases and J by 0 bases, and 11 bases separated the two germline ends. Germline CDR1 and CDR2: LNHDA and SQIVND (reference sequence). There are 15 residues in the CDR3. The CDR3, as DNA: TGTGCCAGTAGTACCCGGAGCGGGAGCACAGATACGCAGTATTTT. Translation: CASSTRSGSTDTQYF.

The chain employs TRBV7-2 and TRBJ1-6, with D maybe TRBD1 (5 bases). The CDR3 extends over 14 amino acids. The V and J ends lost 5 bases and 9 bases respectively, with 14 bases between them. Per germline, CDR1 SGHTA and CDR2 FQGNSA. This CDR3 is CASSNTPGFSPLHF. CDR3 coding DNA: TGTGCCAGCAGCAACACCCCAGGGTTTTCACCCCTCCACTTT. Full variable domain (missing parts from reference TRBV7-2 and TRBJ1-6): GAGVSQSPSNKVTEKGKDVELRCDPISGHTALYWYRQSLGQGLEFLIYFQGNSAPDKSGLPSDRFSAERTGGSVSTLTIQRTQQEDSAVYLCASSNTPGFSPLHFGNGTRLTVT.

The chain couples TRBV3-1 (or the pseudogene TRBV3-2) to TRBJ2-1; TRBD2 aligns across 13 bases. Looked up from germline, CDR1 is LGHDT and CDR2 is YNNKEL (reference sequence). V lost 11 bases, J lost 9 bases, and 13 bases stayed unmatched. The CDR3 sequence is 15 residues long. CDR3 sequence reads: CACKRTSGSRGEQFF. The CDR3 DNA reads TGTGCCTGCAAACGGACTAGCGGGAGCAGGGGTGAGCAGTTCTTC.